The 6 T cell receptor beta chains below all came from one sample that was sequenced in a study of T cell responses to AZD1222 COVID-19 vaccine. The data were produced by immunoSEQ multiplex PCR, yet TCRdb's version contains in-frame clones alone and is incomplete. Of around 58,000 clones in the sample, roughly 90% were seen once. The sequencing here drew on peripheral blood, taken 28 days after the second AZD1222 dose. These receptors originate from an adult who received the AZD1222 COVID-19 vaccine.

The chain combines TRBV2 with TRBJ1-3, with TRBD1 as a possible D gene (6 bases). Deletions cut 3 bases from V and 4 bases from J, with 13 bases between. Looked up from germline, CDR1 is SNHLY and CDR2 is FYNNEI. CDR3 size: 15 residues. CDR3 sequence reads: CASSEGRGLGNTIYF. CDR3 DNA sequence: TGTGCCAGCAGTGAGGGCAGGGGCCTCGGAAACACCATATATTTT.

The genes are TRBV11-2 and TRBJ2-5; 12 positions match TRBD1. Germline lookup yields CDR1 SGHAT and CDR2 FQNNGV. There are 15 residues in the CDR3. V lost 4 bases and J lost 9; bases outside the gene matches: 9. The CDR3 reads CASSSGQGAMRAQYF. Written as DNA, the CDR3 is TGTGCCAGCAGCTCGGGACAGGGGGCTATGAGAGCCCAGTACTTC.

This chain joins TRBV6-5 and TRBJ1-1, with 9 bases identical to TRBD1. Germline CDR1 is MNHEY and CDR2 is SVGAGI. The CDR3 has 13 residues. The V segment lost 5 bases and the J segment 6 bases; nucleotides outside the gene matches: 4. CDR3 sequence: CASSLGQGAEAFF. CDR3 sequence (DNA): TGTGCCAGCAGTCTGGGACAGGGAGCTGAAGCTTTCTTT.

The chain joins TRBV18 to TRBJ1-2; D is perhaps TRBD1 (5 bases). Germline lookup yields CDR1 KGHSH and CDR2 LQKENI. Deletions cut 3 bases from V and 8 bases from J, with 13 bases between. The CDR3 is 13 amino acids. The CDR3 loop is CASSPDSGLGYTF. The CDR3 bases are TGTGCCAGCTCACCTGACAGCGGTTTAGGCTACACCTTC.

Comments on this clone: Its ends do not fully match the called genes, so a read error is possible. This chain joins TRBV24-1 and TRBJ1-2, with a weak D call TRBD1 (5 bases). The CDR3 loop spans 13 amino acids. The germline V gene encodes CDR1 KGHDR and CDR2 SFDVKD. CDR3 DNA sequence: TGTGCCACCAGTGGTTTGGGGGTGGAAGGCTACACCTTC. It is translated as CATSGLGVEGYTF.

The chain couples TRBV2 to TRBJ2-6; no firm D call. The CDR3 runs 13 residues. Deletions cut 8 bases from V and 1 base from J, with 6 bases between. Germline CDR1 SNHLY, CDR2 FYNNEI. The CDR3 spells CASALSGANVLTF. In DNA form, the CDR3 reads TGTGCCAGCGCGTTATCTGGGGCCAACGTCCTGACTTTC.